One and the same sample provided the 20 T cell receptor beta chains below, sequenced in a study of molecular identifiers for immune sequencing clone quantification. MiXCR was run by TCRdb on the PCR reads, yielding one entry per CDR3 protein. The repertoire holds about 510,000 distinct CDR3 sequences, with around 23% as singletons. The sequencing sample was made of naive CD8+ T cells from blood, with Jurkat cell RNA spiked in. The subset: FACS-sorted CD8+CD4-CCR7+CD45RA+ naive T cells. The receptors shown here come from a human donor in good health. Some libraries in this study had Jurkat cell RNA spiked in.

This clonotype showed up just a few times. Here the CDR3 reads CASSLTGGLGTNEKLFF. The CDR3 DNA reads TGCGCCAGCAGCTTAACAGGGGGCTTAGGGACTAATGAAAAACTGTTTTTT. This chain links TRBV5-1 with TRBJ1-4; 9 bases line up with TRBD1. In germline, CDR1 is SGHRS, CDR2 YFSETQ. The CDR3 has 17 residues. V dropped 2 bases and J dropped 2; count of bases not matched to a gene: 7. The full variable domain, in which reference TRBV5-1 and TRBJ1-4 provide the parts outside the CDR3, is KAGVTQTPRYLIKTRGQQVTLSCSPISGHRSVSWYQQTPGQGLQFLFEYFSETQRNKGNFPGRFSGRQFSNSRSEMNVSTLELGDSALYLCASSLTGGLGTNEKLFFGSGTQLSVL.

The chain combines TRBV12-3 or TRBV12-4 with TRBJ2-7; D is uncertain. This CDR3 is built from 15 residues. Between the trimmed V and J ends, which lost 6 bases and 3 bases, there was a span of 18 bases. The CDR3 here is CASSPPSGIGYEQYF. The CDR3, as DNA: TGTGCCAGCAGCCCCCCGTCTGGCATTGGCTACGAGCAGTACTTC.

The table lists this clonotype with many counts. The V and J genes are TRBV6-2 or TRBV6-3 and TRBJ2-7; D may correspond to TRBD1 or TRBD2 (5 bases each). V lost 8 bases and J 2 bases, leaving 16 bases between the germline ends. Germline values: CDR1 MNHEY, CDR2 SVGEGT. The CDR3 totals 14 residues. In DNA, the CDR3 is TGTGCCAGCGGAGGAGCGACAGCTGCCTACGAGCAGTACTTC. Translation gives CASGGATAAYEQYF.

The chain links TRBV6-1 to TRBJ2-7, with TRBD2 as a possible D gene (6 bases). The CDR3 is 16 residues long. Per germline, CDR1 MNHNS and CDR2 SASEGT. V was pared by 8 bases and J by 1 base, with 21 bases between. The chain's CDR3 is CASLGFGLAISYEQYF. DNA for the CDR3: TGTGCCAGCTTGGGGTTCGGGCTAGCGATATCCTACGAGCAGTACTTC.

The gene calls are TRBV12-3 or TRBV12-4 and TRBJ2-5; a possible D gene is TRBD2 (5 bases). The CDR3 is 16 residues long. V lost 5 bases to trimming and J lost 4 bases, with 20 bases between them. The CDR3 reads CASSLLDSYGIETQYF. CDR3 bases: TGTGCCAGCAGTCTTCTGGACTCATACGGAATAGAGACCCAGTACTTC.

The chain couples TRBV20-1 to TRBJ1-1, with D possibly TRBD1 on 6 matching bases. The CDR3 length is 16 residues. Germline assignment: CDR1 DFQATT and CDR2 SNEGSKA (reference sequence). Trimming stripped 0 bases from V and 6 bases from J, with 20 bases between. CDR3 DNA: TGCAGTGCTAGAGATCAGGGACACTCTTTGGCGGCTGAAGCTTTCTTT. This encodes CSARDQGHSLAAEAFF.

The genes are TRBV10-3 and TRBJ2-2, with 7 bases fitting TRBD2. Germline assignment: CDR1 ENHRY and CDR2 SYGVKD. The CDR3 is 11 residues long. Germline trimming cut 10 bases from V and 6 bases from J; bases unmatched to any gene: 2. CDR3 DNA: TGTGCCACCCGGGAGGCCGGGGAGCTGTTTTTT. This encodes CATREAGELFF.

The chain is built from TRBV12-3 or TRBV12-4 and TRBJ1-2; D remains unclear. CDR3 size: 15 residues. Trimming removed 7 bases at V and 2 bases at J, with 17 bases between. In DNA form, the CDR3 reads TGTGCCAGCACCCCCTTATCAGATTTGAACTATGGCTACACCTTC. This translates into CASTPLSDLNYGYTF.

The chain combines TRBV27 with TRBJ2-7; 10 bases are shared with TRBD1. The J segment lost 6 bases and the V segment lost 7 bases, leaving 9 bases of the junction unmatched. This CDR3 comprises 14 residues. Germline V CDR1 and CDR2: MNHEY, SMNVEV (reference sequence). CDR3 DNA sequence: TGTGCCAGCATTTCGAGGACAGGGGGTGGCGAGCAGTACTTC. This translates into CASISRTGGGEQYF.

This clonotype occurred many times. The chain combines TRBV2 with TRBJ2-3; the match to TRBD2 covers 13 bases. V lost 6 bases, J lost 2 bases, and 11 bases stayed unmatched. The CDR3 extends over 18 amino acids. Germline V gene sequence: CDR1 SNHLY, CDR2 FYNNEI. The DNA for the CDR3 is TGTGCCAGCAGCGATCCCCCCGGACTAGCGGGGGACACAGATACGCAGTATTTT. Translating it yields CASSDPPGLAGDTDTQYF.

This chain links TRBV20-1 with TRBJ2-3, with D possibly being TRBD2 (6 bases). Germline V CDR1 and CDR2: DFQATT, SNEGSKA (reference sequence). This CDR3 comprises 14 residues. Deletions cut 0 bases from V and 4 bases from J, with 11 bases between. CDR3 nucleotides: TGCAGTGCTAGAGATCCACCGGGGGCAGATACGCAGTATTTT. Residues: CSARDPPGADTQYF.

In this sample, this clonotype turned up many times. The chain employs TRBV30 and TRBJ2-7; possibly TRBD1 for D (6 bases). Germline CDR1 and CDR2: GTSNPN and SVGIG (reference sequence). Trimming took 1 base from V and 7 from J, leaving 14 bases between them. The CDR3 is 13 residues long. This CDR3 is CAWSADSPGEQYF. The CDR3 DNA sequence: TGTGCCTGGAGTGCGGACAGCCCGGGGGAGCAGTACTTC.

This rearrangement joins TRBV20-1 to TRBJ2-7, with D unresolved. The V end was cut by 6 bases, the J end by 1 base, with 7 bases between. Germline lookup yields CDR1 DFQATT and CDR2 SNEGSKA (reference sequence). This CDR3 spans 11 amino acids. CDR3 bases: TGCAGTGCCAAACTTTCCTACGAGCAGTACTTC. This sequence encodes CSAKLSYEQYF.

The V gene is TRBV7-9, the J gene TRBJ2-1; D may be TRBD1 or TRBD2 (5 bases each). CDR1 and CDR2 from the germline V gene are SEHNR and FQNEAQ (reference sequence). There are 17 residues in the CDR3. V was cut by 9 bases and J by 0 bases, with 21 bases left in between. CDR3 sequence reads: CASSPTRGDPSYNEQFF. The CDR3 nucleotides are TGTGCCAGTAGCCCCACACGAGGGGACCCCTCCTACAATGAGCAGTTCTTC.

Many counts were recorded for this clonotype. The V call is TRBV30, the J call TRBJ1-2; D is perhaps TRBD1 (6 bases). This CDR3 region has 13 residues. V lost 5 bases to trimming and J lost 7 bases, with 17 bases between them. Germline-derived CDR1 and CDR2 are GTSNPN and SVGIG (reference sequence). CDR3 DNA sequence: TGTGCCTGGGAAGTGGGGGCAGGAGGTGGCTACACCTTC. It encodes CAWEVGAGGGYTF.

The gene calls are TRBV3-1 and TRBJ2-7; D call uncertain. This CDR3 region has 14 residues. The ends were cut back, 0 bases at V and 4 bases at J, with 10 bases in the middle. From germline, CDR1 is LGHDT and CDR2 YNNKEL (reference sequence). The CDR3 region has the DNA TGTGCCAGCAGCCAAGATCTAACGGGTTACGAGCAGTACTTC. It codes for CASSQDLTGYEQYF.

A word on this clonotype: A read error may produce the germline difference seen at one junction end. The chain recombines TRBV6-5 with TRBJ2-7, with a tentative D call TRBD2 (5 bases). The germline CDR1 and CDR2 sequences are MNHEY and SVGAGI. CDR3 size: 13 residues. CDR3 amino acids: CASSYSASSEQNF. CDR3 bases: TGTGCCAGCAGTTACTCGGCTAGCAGCGAGCAGAACTTC.

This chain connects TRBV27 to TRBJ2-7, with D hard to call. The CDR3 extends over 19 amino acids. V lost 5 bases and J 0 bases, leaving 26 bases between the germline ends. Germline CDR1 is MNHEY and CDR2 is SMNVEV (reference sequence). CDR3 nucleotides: TGTGCCAGCAGTCCCCTCCGGGTTTTTGGTGTAAGTTTCTCCTACGAGCAGTACTTC. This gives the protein CASSPLRVFGVSFSYEQYF.

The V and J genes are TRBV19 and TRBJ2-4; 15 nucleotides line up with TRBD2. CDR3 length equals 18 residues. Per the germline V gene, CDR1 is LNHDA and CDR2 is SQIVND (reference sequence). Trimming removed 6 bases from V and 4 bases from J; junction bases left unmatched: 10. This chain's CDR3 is CASRRTSGRAPEKNIQYF. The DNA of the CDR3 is TGTGCCAGTAGAAGGACTAGCGGGAGGGCCCCAGAAAAAAACATTCAGTACTTC.

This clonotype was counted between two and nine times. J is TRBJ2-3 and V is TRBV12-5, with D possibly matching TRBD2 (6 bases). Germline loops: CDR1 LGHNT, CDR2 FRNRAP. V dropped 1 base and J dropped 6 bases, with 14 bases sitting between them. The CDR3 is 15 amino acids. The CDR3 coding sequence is TGTGCTAGTGGTTTGGGCCCTGACGGGGGTGATACGCAGTATTTT. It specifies CASGLGPDGGDTQYF.